This paragraph covers one T cell receptor (beta chain) sequence. Antigen: not known. TCR alpha and TCR beta cDNA libraries carrying sample barcodes and UMIs came from 5'RACE with constant-segment primers. TCRdb called the 5' RACE reads again in MiXCR, with one record for every CDR3 protein. The repertoire has 120,000 to 150,000 distinct CDR3 sequences, more than 13% of them found once; the top ten carry about 27%. The entry originates in a study of T-cell memory formation after mild COVID-19. Study in general: The study found TCR clusters largely donor specific.

The CDR3 spans 16 residues. Germline-derived CDR1 and CDR2 are MGHRA and YSYEKL. V lost 1 base to trimming and J lost 0 bases, with 12 bases between them. Overall study results and limits: Clones that contracted from day 15 to 85 were balanced CD4/CD8, while later expanders leaned CD4+.

The clonotype was recovered from an adult woman who had mild COVID-19 (a few samples of this study predate the infection). Cell type and time point are not known. This sequence joins TRBV4-1 and TRBJ1-2; tentative D call: TRBD1 (5 bases). Sequenced input: PBMCs or a T cell subset sorted from them (not recorded which). The CDR3 region is CASSQGGSEANYGYTF. CDR3 DNA: TGCGCCAGCAGCCAAGGGGGCTCCGAGGCTAACTATGGCTACACCTTC.